This T cell receptor (beta chain) was observed in a study of HIV-infected patients and healthy controls (TCRdb year 2014). The study in broad terms: The study tested whether deep TCR repertoire sequencing of HIV patients' small blood samples could capture immune perturbation and reconstitution.

Inclusive of the bounding cysteine and phenylalanine, the CDR3 is 14 residues long. Only the CDR3 region is kept as DNA, spanning 42 bases read in frame from base 1. V is cut by 4 bases and J by 1 base, and the space between the germline ends is 10 bases. CDR1 MNHEY and CDR2 SVGAGI were looked up in the germline V gene. This clonotype came up many times. Its recognized antigen is unknown. No much larger clone exists at a distance of one base, and base qualities are not known. Since whole blood was used without any cell fractionation, the repertoire reflected all peripheral T cells in unsorted form. About 9 uninfected healthy donors were sampled as controls, a few of whom were sampled twice 2 to 4 months apart. A roughly 2.4 ml sample of peripheral blood was drawn into Tempus tubes for RNA extraction. The TURBO-DNase kit was used to remove leftover genomic DNA, and GLOBINclear was used to deplete globin mRNA.

About 500 ng RNA was reverse transcribed with SuperScript III using primers against the alpha and beta constant regions. Alpha and beta chain libraries were generated separately via chain-specific third strand synthesis with multiplexing indices. The protocol used a single primer pair to amplify all rearrangements within a chain, which avoided primer bias, and attached molecular barcodes to each cDNA molecule. T4 RNA Ligase 1 joined purified cDNA to a 5' RACE adapter that carried a random hexamer and the SP2 sequencing primer site. The authors primed second strand synthesis from the SP2 site with Phusion polymerase and used slow temperature ramps to favor optimal annealing. Joined together, two random hexamer sequences that had both been added before amplification formed the 12-nucleotide barcode of each molecule. A brief initial PCR introduced P5 and P7 adapter elements together with a second index, and a roughly 23-cycle amplification PCR using P5s and P7 primers was subsequently performed. Libraries received approximately 25 PCR cycles in total, were quantified on a Qubit, sized on a Bioanalyzer, and diluted to 3 to 4.5 nM. Sequencing of the normalized libraries was performed on an Illumina MiSeq with 2 x 250 paired-end kits. MinElute columns were the means by which the reverse transcription reactions were cleaned up, and the reactions were eluted into approximately 11 ul Tris-Cl. Adapter ligations were incubated for 20 to 25 hours at 16 degrees C and subsequently purified with AMPure XP beads at a 1:1 ratio. In the original analysis: A modified Decombinator that output V, J, insert and barcode information was used to process the demultiplexed FASTQ files. Any sequence that shared a barcode yet differed from the dominant sequence was discarded as an error, and the number of original cDNA molecules was estimated by counting barcodes clustered at Levenshtein distance 3. The R packages ineq, vegan, igraph and RCytoscape were used for downstream analyses, together with IMGT nomenclature and CDR3 definitions. The authors computed V gene usage over distinct sequences and counted each TCR a single time to avoid skew from clonal expansion. Whenever two unique CDR3 amino acid sequences within a donor differed by a single Levenshtein edit, similarity networks linked them. Published HIV-specific CDR3s (around 85 alpha, fewer than 900 beta) and CMV-specific CDR3s (around 13 alpha, about 250 beta) were assembled and queried against the repertoires. It was shown by random subsampling to size-matched repertoires that the decreased diversity of patients was not caused by their lower sequence numbers. The public reads were reanalyzed by TCRdb: fastp trimming at Q25, MiXCR alignment, in-frame beta chains only. Identical CDR3 protein sequences are pooled into one entry, listed with their most common genes and DNA. TCRdb's processing, not the authors', yielded these V and J calls. This sample is represented by around 26,000 distinct CDR3 sequences; roughly 7.9% of them were singletons. The ten largest account for around 4.1% of the sample.

The paper's findings and limits, for the study overall: During therapy, HIV-associated CDR3s significantly decreased in frequency, while CMV-associated CDR3s did not change significantly, though most became more frequent. Unequal numbers of distinct sequences between patients and controls complicated comparisons, and size-matching overweighted rare events from HIV-infected data. Compared with untreated HIV+ repertoires, healthy control repertoires had roughly threefold more distinct CDR3s and a higher Shannon diversity. Size-matched repertoire data did not replicate the apparent post-therapy recovery of the Gini index in HIV-infected patients. Using whole blood restricted sequencing depth and prevented separating the dynamics of distinct T-cell subpopulations. Significantly higher mean Gini indices were seen in HIV-infected repertoires than in controls, possibly reflecting oligoclonality. Compared with controls, HIV-infected patients showed significantly different mean usage of eight alpha and eight beta V genes. Alpha-chain CDR3s from MAIT cells appeared at high frequency in healthy controls but were severely depleted in HIV+ repertoires. Processing was restricted to sixteen HIV-infected individuals, which the authors judged to be a major constraint on the generalizability of the findings. Slight age and sex profile differences between the study cohorts did not explain the observed diversity differences. Alpha-beta chain pairing was not determined in the samples. Healthy controls shared more CDR3s between individuals than HIV+ patients, by Jaccard index and by count of highly shared sequences. In the study, no determination of donor HLA types was made.

This TCR was sampled from an adult in good health. What was sequenced was blood. The V gene is TRBV6-5 and the J gene is TRBJ1-1; the D gene cannot be resolved reliably. The nucleotide sequence is TGTGCCAGCAGTTCCTCCGAGGGGAACACTGAAGCTTTCTTT. Its translation reads: CASSSSEGNTEAFF.